Included here is one TCR beta chain sequence, with context. Germline-derived CDR1 and CDR2 are SGHTA and FQGNSA. This CDR3 spans 15 amino acids. The trim removed 5 bases at V and 9 bases at J, leaving 12 bases unmatched. The source of the sample is a study of blood T cell repertoires in COVID-19. Across the whole study: Samples representing acute and convalescent COVID-19 were sourced from the United States, Italy and Spain. PBMCs, B-cell-depleted T cells, or T cells provided the cDNA or gDNA that made up the material.

Original processing notes: It was from reference gene primer amplification that nucleated cell counts were estimated. Clones were read by immunoSEQ multiplex PCR, and TCRdb kept only the in-frame ones, dropping some. V, J and clone size are those of that table, while D and trimming were read from the DNA. This sample carries hundreds of thousands of clones, almost 90% of them seen once, and the ten largest clones take approximately 1.4%. The specimen was peripheral blood. The source of this sequence is a man older than 75 with acute or convalescent COVID-19. V gene TRBV7-2 combines with J gene TRBJ2-1; TRBD2 agrees at 8 bases. In DNA form, the CDR3 reads TGTGCCAGCAGCCTCGGGAGCGGGAGAGGAAGTGAGCAGTTCTTC. Its protein product is CASSLGSGRGSEQFF.